This TCR beta chain was identified during a study of blood T cell repertoires in COVID-19. Overall study: There were acute and convalescent COVID-19 samples, and they came from the United States, Italy and Spain.

Patients of the Seattle cohort, enrolled during active infection, were followed longitudinally. Germline V gene sequence: CDR1 SGDLS, CDR2 YYNGEE. V was clipped by 0 bases and J by 9 bases; unmatched bases: 10. This CDR3 spans 16 amino acids. Original processing notes: Estimated nucleated cell counts came from reference gene primer amplification. TCRdb keeps only in-frame clones here, not all; method: immunoSEQ multiplex PCR. V and J calls and clone size are as listed in that table; D and trimming were resolved from the DNA. The data show over 200,000 clones, 75% to 85% seen once. The V gene is TRBV9, the J gene TRBJ2-1; the match to TRBD2 covers 9 bases. This TCR was sampled from a woman between 25 and 40 years old with COVID-19, enrolled during active disease. The specimen sequenced was peripheral blood. CDR3 in amino acids: CASSVVGVAGEPEQFF. CDR3 bases: TGTGCCAGCAGCGTAGTGGGGGTAGCGGGAGAGCCTGAGCAGTTCTTC.